The next 19 T cell receptor beta chains were all read from a single sample in a study of cytomegalovirus exposure and HLA in healthy donors. Use of 60 Vbeta and 13 Jbeta primers characterized the PCR. Only in-frame clones appear in the TCRdb table, and some are missing; sequencing was by immunoSEQ multiplex PCR. Of about 200,000 clones listed, around 86% are singletons. Sample: PBMCs. Source of these receptors: a woman in her thirties or forties in good health and CMV-seronegative.

The rearrangement links TRBV11-2 to TRBJ1-2; 7 nucleotides agree with TRBD1. The CDR3 is made up of 15 amino acids. V gave up 1 base and J gave up 3 bases; unmatched junction bases: 5. Looked up from germline, CDR1 is SGHAT and CDR2 is FQNNGV. CDR3 in DNA: TGTGCCAGCAGCTTAGGACAGGGTCTCCACTATGGCTACACCTTC. It codes for CASSLGQGLHYGYTF.

The CDR3 DNA is TGTGCCAGCAGAACCGGTGGGCCGACCGGGGAGCTGTTTTTT. This codes for CASRTGGPTGELFF. This chain joins TRBV7-3 and TRBJ2-2; D uncertain. CDR1 and CDR2 (germline): SGHTA, FQGTGA. The CDR3 length is 14 residues. Trimming removed 6 bases at V and 5 bases at J, with 13 bases between. The full variable domain, its missing parts supplied by reference TRBV7-3 and TRBJ2-2, is GAGVSQTPSNKVTEKGKYVELRCDPISGHTALYWYRQSLGQGPEFLIYFQGTGAADDSGLPNDRFFAVRPEGSVSTLKIQRTERGDSAVYLCASRTGGPTGELFFGEGSRLTVL.

The CDR3, as DNA: TGTGCCAGCAGCGCGATAGCAGATACGCAGTATTTT. Translation gives CASSAIADTQYF. V and J are TRBV9 and TRBJ2-3; D remains unclear. CDR3 length: 12 residues. The V and J ends lost 3 bases and 4 bases respectively, with 6 bases between them. Germline V gene data show CDR1 as SGDLS and CDR2 as YYNGEE. The full variable domain, its missing parts supplied by reference TRBV9 and TRBJ2-3, is DSGVTQTPKHLITATGQRVTLRCSPRSGDLSVYWYQQSLDQGLQFLIQYYNGEERAKGNILERFSAQQFPDLHSELNLSSLELGDSALYFCASSAIADTQYFGPGTRLTVL.

The rearrangement links TRBV5-4 to TRBJ2-1; 7 positions agree with TRBD1. Unmatched junction bases numbered 9, after V lost 5 bases and J lost 7 bases. This CDR3 spans 14 amino acids. Germline values: CDR1 SGHNT, CDR2 YYREEE (reference sequence). CDR3 nucleotide sequence: TGTGCCAGCAGGGAATGGACAGGAGAAAATGAGCAGTTCTTC. It is translated as CASREWTGENEQFF.

The chain uses TRBV30 and TRBJ2-1, with 9 bases fitting TRBD2. From germline, CDR1 is GTSNPN and CDR2 SVGIG (reference sequence). Trimming cost V 8 bases and J 5 bases; bases outside gene matches: 10. This CDR3 region has 14 residues. The CDR3 sequence is CAGAGGLIDNEQFF. CDR3 in DNA: TGTGCCGGAGCGGGAGGCCTGATAGACAATGAGCAGTTCTTC.

The V gene is TRBV7-2, the J gene TRBJ2-7; 7 bases agree with TRBD1. V shed 2 bases, J shed 1 base, and the junction held 5 bases outside the gene matches. Per germline, CDR1 SGHTA and CDR2 FQGNSA. The length of the CDR3 is 15 residues. CDR3 nucleotide sequence: TGTGCCAGCAGCTTACAGGGGGTCACTTCCTACGAGCAGTACTTC. Encoded protein: CASSLQGVTSYEQYF.

The chain recombines TRBV6-5 with TRBJ2-2; the D gene is possibly TRBD1 (5 bases). Germline V gene lookup returns CDR1 MNHEY and CDR2 SVGAGI. V lost 6 bases and J 6 bases, leaving 5 bases between the germline ends. The CDR3 length is 11 residues. The DNA for the CDR3 is TGTGCCAGCAGGGGGCCCGGGGAGCTGTTTTTT. This sequence encodes CASRGPGELFF.

This sequence joins TRBV11-2 and TRBJ2-5; 9 nucleotides align to TRBD2. Germline CDR1 SGHAT, CDR2 FQNNGV. The CDR3 covers 17 residues. J was trimmed by 5 bases and V by 7 bases; bases with no gene match: 17. As DNA, the CDR3 is TGTGCCAGCACAAAAAAGAGAGCGGGAGGCCTCCGGGAGACCCAGTACTTC. It specifies CASTKKRAGGLRETQYF. Complete variable domain (other parts from reference TRBV11-2 and TRBJ2-5): EAGVAQSPRYKIIEKRQSVAFWCNPISGHATLYWYQQILGQGPKLLIQFQNNGVVDDSQLPKDRFSAERLKGVDSTLKIQPAKLEDSAVYLCASTKKRAGGLRETQYFGPGTRLLVL.

The V gene is TRBV27, the J gene TRBJ2-7, with 7 positions matching TRBD1. Germline CDR1 MNHEY, CDR2 SMNVEV (reference sequence). The V segment lost 3 bases and the J segment 3 bases; nucleotides outside the gene matches: 8. The CDR3 runs to 15 residues. CDR3 bases: TGTGCCAGCAGTTTCCAAGGACAGGTCGTCTACGAGCAGTACTTC. Translation gives CASSFQGQVVYEQYF.

This clone was picked up one time. The chain employs TRBV30 and TRBJ2-3; 9 positions match TRBD2. The germline gives CDR1 GTSNPN, CDR2 SVGIG (reference sequence). Trimming at V came to 7 bases and at J to 2 bases, leaving 10 bases not matched to a gene. This CDR3 contains 15 residues. The CDR3 region has the DNA TGTGCCTTAACTAAGACTAGCGGTTACACAGATACGCAGTATTTT. Protein sequence: CALTKTSGYTDTQYF.

The chain uses TRBV30 and TRBJ1-5; 7 nucleotides align to TRBD1. With V trimmed by 1 base and J by 3 bases, 9 bases remained unmatched. Germline assignment: CDR1 GTSNPN and CDR2 SVGIG (reference sequence). The CDR3 sequence is 16 residues long. The CDR3 sequence: CAWSAQQGLVNQPQHF. CDR3 nucleotide sequence: TGTGCCTGGAGTGCCCAACAGGGGCTTGTCAATCAGCCCCAGCATTTT.

This chain joins TRBV5-1 and TRBJ1-5; D uncertain. V lost 0 bases to trimming and J lost 0 bases, with 7 bases between them. CDR1 is SGHRS, CDR2 YFSETQ, per germline. The CDR3 has 15 residues. For the CDR3, the DNA is TGCGCCAGCAGCTTGGCAGGTCTTAGCAATCAGCCCCAGCATTTT. Protein sequence: CASSLAGLSNQPQHF.

The chain recombines TRBV5-1 with TRBJ2-7; D possibly corresponds to TRBD2 (7 bases). The CDR3 totals 15 residues. Trimming pared 2 bases from V and 4 bases from J, leaving 16 bases between. Germline V lookup: CDR1 SGHRS, CDR2 YFSETQ. CDR3 DNA: TGCGCCAGCAGCTTTATTAAACAGGGACTATACGAGCAGTACTTC. This gives the protein CASSFIKQGLYEQYF.

This chain links TRBV30 with TRBJ2-6; possibly TRBD1 for D (7 bases). The CDR3 covers 13 residues. Looked up from germline, CDR1 is GTSNPN and CDR2 is SVGIG (reference sequence). The CDR3, as DNA: TGTGCTTCTACAGGGGACTGGGCCAACGTCCTGACTTTC. Amino acid sequence: CASTGDWANVLTF.

The chain employs TRBV30 and TRBJ2-7; 9 bases match TRBD2. V lost 0 bases to trimming and J lost 7 bases; unmatched junction nucleotides: 10. Germline-derived CDR1 and CDR2 are GTSNPN and SVGIG (reference sequence). CDR3 length: 15 amino acids. The CDR3 coding sequence is TGTGCCTGGAGTGTACGGCTAGCGGGAAGATGGGAGCAGTACTTC. Translation gives CAWSVRLAGRWEQYF.

V is TRBV19 and J is TRBJ2-5, with D possibly matching TRBD2 (5 bases). Germline V gene data show CDR1 as LNHDA and CDR2 as SQIVND (reference sequence). CDR3 size: 16 residues. V shed 1 base and J shed 1 base, with 13 bases lying between them. The CDR3 loop is CASSIGKAAIQETQYF. The DNA for the CDR3 is TGTGCCAGTAGTATAGGGAAAGCGGCCATCCAAGAGACCCAGTACTTC. Supplemented by reference TRBV19 and TRBJ2-5, the full variable domain reads DGGITQSPKYLFRKEGQNVTLSCEQNLNHDAMYWYRQDPGQGLRLIYYSQIVNDFQKGDIAEGYSVSREKKESFPLTVTSAQKNPTAFYLCASSIGKAAIQETQYFGPGTRLLVL.

The chain couples TRBV5-6 to TRBJ2-7; TRBD1 agrees at 7 bases. J lost 2 bases, V lost 8 bases, and 7 bases had no gene match. Germline V CDR1 and CDR2: SGHDT, YYEEEE. The CDR3 extends over 13 amino acids. The CDR3 DNA follows: TGTGCCAGTTCCCGGGACAGTACCTACGAGCAGTACTTC. Its protein product is CASSRDSTYEQYF.

The V call is TRBV4-1, the J call TRBJ1-1; D may be TRBD1 (5 bases). This CDR3 region has 17 residues. CDR1 and CDR2 (germline): MGHRA, YSYEKL. Trimming removed 1 base from V and 0 bases from J, with 15 bases in between. CDR3 sequence: CASSQGRARSLNTEAFF. The CDR3, as DNA: TGCGCCAGCAGCCAAGGCAGGGCCCGGAGCTTGAACACTGAAGCTTTCTTT.

The CDR3 DNA reads TGTGCCAGCAGTTACTCGAGGTTCGAAATAGATGAAGCTTTCTTT. This translates into CASSYSRFEIDEAFF. The chain uses TRBV6-5 and TRBJ1-1, with no clear D. In germline, CDR1 is MNHEY, CDR2 SVGAGI. The CDR3 covers 15 residues. Between the trimmed V and J ends, which lost 0 bases and 7 bases, there was a span of 15 bases.